Presented here are 4 T cell receptor beta chains from one specimen sequenced in a study of read filtering for tumor transcriptome and immune sequencing. Molecular barcoded adaptors covering alpha/delta and beta/gamma chains were used on approximately 400 ng RNA. MiXCR, applied by TCRdb to the reads, yields one record per CDR3 protein. The profile covers about 27,000 distinct CDR3 sequences, with around 14% appearing a single time and about 41% taken by the ten largest. Sequencing was carried out using a population of CD138-negative cells sorted from bone marrow. The source of these receptors is a donor at least 40 years old with multiple myeloma.

With regard to this clonotype: A far larger clone differs by one base, so this is likely a read error. V is TRBV27 and J is TRBJ1-4; D might be TRBD1 (5 bases). Germline CDR1 is MNHEY and CDR2 is SMNVEV (reference sequence). The CDR3 covers 15 residues. The DNA for the CDR3 is TGTGGCAGCAGTTTAAGGAACGGGACTCCTAATCATCGGTATTTT. Translated: CGSSLRNGTPNHRYF.

CDR3 amino acids: CAIRNRERDGYTF. DNA of the CDR3: TGTGCCATCAGGAACAGGGAAAGAGATGGCTACACCTTC. The chain carries TRBV10-3 and TRBJ1-2; the D gene is possibly TRBD1 (6 bases). CDR3 length: 13 amino acids. Germline loops: CDR1 ENHRY, CDR2 SYGVKD. V dropped 6 bases and J dropped 6 bases, with 14 bases sitting between them.

Details on this clonotype: One base away lies a much larger clone, so this may be a sequencing read error. The genes are TRBV7-9 and TRBJ2-3; D is unresolved. The J call may not be correct, given that the DNA end is closer to TRBJ1-5. This CDR3 comprises 12 residues. Germline CDR1 reads SEHNR; CDR2 reads FQNEAQ (reference sequence). CDR3: CASSFSTDTQHF. Written as DNA, the CDR3 is TGTGCCAGCAGCTTTAGCACAGATACGCAGCATTTT.

This clonotype was seen repeatedly, ten times or more. The genes are TRBV7-9 and TRBJ2-2, with D hard to call. There are 14 residues in the CDR3. The ends were cut back, 2 bases at V and 9 bases at J, with 13 bases in the middle. Germline-derived CDR1 and CDR2 are SEHNR and FQNEAQ (reference sequence). The CDR3 protein is CASSLPAVVRELFF. CDR3 nucleotide sequence: TGTGCCAGCAGCTTACCCGCGGTGGTCCGGGAGCTGTTTTTT.